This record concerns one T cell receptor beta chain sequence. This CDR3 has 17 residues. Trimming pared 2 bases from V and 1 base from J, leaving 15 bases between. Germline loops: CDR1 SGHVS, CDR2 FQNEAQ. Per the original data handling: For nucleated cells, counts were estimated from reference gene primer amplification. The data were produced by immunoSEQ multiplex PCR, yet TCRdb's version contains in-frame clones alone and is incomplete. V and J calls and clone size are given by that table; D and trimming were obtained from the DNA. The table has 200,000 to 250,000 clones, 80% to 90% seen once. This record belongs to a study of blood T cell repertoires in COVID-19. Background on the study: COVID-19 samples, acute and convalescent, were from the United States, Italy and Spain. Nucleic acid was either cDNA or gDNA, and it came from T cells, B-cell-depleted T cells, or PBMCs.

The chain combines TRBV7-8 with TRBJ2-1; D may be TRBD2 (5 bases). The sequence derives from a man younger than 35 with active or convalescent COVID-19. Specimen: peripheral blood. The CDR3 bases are TGTGCCAGCAGCTTACCGGGATCAAGGGTATCCTACAATGAGCAGTTCTTC. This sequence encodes CASSLPGSRVSYNEQFF.